Following are 17 T cell receptor beta chains from one sample sequenced in a study of cytomegalovirus exposure and HLA in healthy donors. A multiplex PCR was run with 60 Vbeta primers and 13 Jbeta primers. Only in-frame clones appear in the TCRdb table, and some are missing; sequencing was by immunoSEQ multiplex PCR. There are 73,000 or so clones in the sample; 75% to 85% occur only once, and about 6.5% lies in the top ten. Source material: PBMCs. The receptors come from a human donor in good health.

The chain employs TRBV5-6 and TRBJ2-7, with D possibly matching TRBD1 (6 bases). Trimming pared 0 bases from V and 6 bases from J, leaving 10 bases between. In germline, CDR1 is SGHDT, CDR2 YYEEEE. There are 13 residues in the CDR3. DNA of the CDR3: TGTGCCAGCAGCTTGGCTGACAGGTTCGAGCAGTACTTC. It translates to CASSLADRFEQYF.

A word on this clone: An end of the junction differs from the germline gene, which may be a read error. The chain employs TRBV19 and TRBJ2-7; possibly TRBD1 for D (5 bases). The CDR3 is made up of 14 amino acids. Germline CDR1 and CDR2: LNHDA and SQIVND (reference sequence). CDR3 residues: CASGMDIQSYEQYF. The CDR3, as DNA: TGTGCCAGTGGTATGGACATTCAGTCCTACGAGCAGTACTTC.

The rearrangement links TRBV30 to TRBJ1-2, with D possibly matching TRBD1 (5 bases). Trimming removed 5 bases at V and 0 bases at J, with 7 bases between. The CDR3 length is 12 residues. Germline loops: CDR1 GTSNPN, CDR2 SVGIG (reference sequence). The DNA of the CDR3 is TGTGCCTGGGGGGCCACTAACTATGGCTACACCTTC. This translates into CAWGATNYGYTF.

The genes are TRBV27 and TRBJ2-5; 9 bases line up with TRBD1. The CDR3 runs to 13 residues. V lost 8 bases, J lost 5 bases, and 6 bases stayed unmatched. Germline CDR1 MNHEY, CDR2 SMNVEV (reference sequence). CDR3 nucleotides: TGTGCCAGCGGGGGGACAGGGCCGGAGACCCAGTACTTC. Protein sequence: CASGGTGPETQYF.

A word on this clone: The junction shows a germline mismatch at one end, possibly a read error. The chain joins TRBV29-1 to TRBJ2-6; tentative D call: TRBD2 (6 bases). This CDR3 has 13 amino acids. CDR1 and CDR2 from the germline V gene are SQVTM and ANQGSEA. In DNA form, the CDR3 reads TGCAGCGTCAGGGACTCTGCGGCCAACGTCCTGACTTTC. Its protein product is CSVRDSAANVLTF.

The V and J genes are TRBV10-1 and TRBJ1-1, with 8 bases that match TRBD1. Germline lookup yields CDR1 WNHNN and CDR2 SYGVQD (reference sequence). J was trimmed by 14 bases and V by 2 bases; bases with no gene match: 19. The CDR3 has 16 amino acids. CDR3 sequence: CASSESPRGDRRIRFF. The CDR3 DNA reads TGCGCCAGCAGTGAGAGTCCCAGGGGGGACAGGAGAATAAGGTTCTTT.

Only one count was recorded for this clone. The chain couples TRBV9 to TRBJ2-7, with 7 bases aligning to TRBD1. The germline gives CDR1 SGDLS, CDR2 YYNGEE. The CDR3 spans 13 residues. V was pared by 7 bases and J by 0 bases, with 4 bases of the junction left unmatched. The CDR3 DNA is TGTGCCAGCCTACAGGGGAGCTCCTACGAGCAGTACTTC. It is translated as CASLQGSSYEQYF.

The chain carries TRBV2 and TRBJ2-7, with a possible D match to TRBD2 (5 bases). The germline V gene encodes CDR1 SNHLY and CDR2 FYNNEI. V dropped 2 bases and J dropped 5 bases, with 13 bases sitting between them. CDR3 size: 14 residues. This CDR3 is CASSERTGIHEQYF. The DNA for the CDR3 is TGTGCCAGCAGTGAAAGGACGGGGATCCACGAGCAGTACTTC.

V gene TRBV5-1 combines with J gene TRBJ2-2, with a weak D call TRBD1 (6 bases). V shed 4 bases and J shed 1 base, with 8 bases lying between them. The CDR3 is 14 amino acids. Germline loops: CDR1 SGHRS, CDR2 YFSETQ. Here the CDR3 DNA reads TGCGCCAGCAGCGGGACACTGAACACCGGGGAGCTGTTTTTT. Encoded protein: CASSGTLNTGELFF. The variable domain in full, with the rest retrieved from reference TRBV5-1 and TRBJ2-2, is KAGVTQTPRYLIKTRGQQVTLSCSPISGHRSVSWYQQTPGQGLQFLFEYFSETQRNKGNFPGRFSGRQFSNSRSEMNVSTLELGDSALYLCASSGTLNTGELFFGEGSRLTVL.

The chain combines TRBV9 with TRBJ1-6; 9 positions agree with TRBD1. Germline V gene lookup returns CDR1 SGDLS and CDR2 YYNGEE. The CDR3 totals 15 residues. V dropped 0 bases and J dropped 7; count of bases not matched to a gene: 2. The CDR3 nucleotides are TGTGCCAGCAGCGTAGTTGACAGGGGGAATTCACCCCTCCACTTT. Its translation is CASSVVDRGNSPLHF.

This chain connects TRBV30 to TRBJ1-1; D is uncertain. V was cut by 4 bases and J by 4 bases, with 16 bases left in between. Germline V gene lookup returns CDR1 GTSNPN and CDR2 SVGIG (reference sequence). The CDR3 runs to 14 residues. CDR3 sequence reads: CAWNLLSGITEAFF. The CDR3 region has the DNA TGTGCCTGGAATTTGTTGAGCGGGATCACTGAAGCTTTCTTT.

The chain carries TRBV5-1 and TRBJ2-1; D is uncertain. Germline CDR1 SGHRS, CDR2 YFSETQ. Trimming removed 0 bases at V and 7 bases at J, with 11 bases between. CDR3 length: 14 amino acids. CDR3 DNA sequence: TGCGCCAGCAGCTTGGGTCTAGTGAGTAATGAGCAGTTCTTC. It specifies CASSLGLVSNEQFF.

The gene calls are TRBV5-1 and TRBJ2-3; the D gene is possibly TRBD1 (6 bases). The CDR3 totals 15 residues. Per germline, CDR1 SGHRS and CDR2 YFSETQ. V lost 0 bases to trimming and J lost 3 bases, with 11 bases between them. CDR3 in DNA: TGCGCCAGCAGCTTGGTGGGGGCGAGGACAGATACGCAGTATTTT. Its protein is CASSLVGARTDTQYF.

The V gene is TRBV10-1, the J gene TRBJ2-1; D gene unclear. CDR3 length: 14 residues. CDR1 WNHNN and CDR2 SYGVQD come from the germline V gene (reference sequence). V was trimmed by 0 bases and J by 3 bases, leaving 6 bases between them. This CDR3 is CASSESYSYNEQFF. The CDR3 nucleotides read TGCGCCAGCAGTGAGTCTTACAGCTACAATGAGCAGTTCTTC.

The rearrangement joins TRBV27 to TRBJ2-1, with D maybe TRBD2 (5 bases). Per the germline V gene, CDR1 is MNHEY and CDR2 is SMNVEV (reference sequence). CDR3 size: 14 residues. V was clipped by 3 bases and J by 1 base, with 7 bases between them. The CDR3 sequence is CASSFRGSYNEQFF. The DNA for the CDR3 is TGTGCCAGCAGTTTCCGGGGATCCTACAATGAGCAGTTCTTC.

This clone has only a few counts. This chain joins TRBV14 and TRBJ1-1; 7 nucleotides match TRBD1. The CDR3 contains 15 residues. With V trimmed by 3 bases and J by 5 bases, 9 bases remained unmatched. Germline V gene sequence: CDR1 SGHDN, CDR2 FVKESK. CDR3 DNA: TGTGCCAGCAGCCACCTAAGGGACAGAGCAACTGAAGCTTTCTTT. Its protein is CASSHLRDRATEAFF.

This clone was counted a few times. The chain combines TRBV7-6 with TRBJ2-3, with 7 bases fitting TRBD1. From germline, CDR1 is SGHVS and CDR2 FNYEAQ. V was clipped by 1 base and J by 4 bases; unmatched bases: 2. The CDR3 sequence is 14 residues long. The CDR3 loop reads CASSLVQGSDTQYF. The DNA for the CDR3 is TGTGCCAGCAGCTTAGTACAGGGGTCAGATACGCAGTATTTT.